The present TCR beta chain was sequenced within a study of OX40 agonist ivuxolimab in advanced cancers. Whole-study context: The dose-escalation cohort had hepatocellular carcinoma, melanoma, renal cell or head and neck cancer. Study outcomes and limitations: At 0.1 to 3.0 mg/kg and by week 6, CD4+ and CD8+ T cells in the blood had expanded clonally.

The CDR3 sequence is 12 residues long. Germline V gene data show CDR1 as MNHEY and CDR2 as SVGAGI. V lost 6 bases, J lost 8 bases, and 4 bases stayed unmatched. The count of this clone is one. The antigen is unknown. Only in-frame clones appear in the TCRdb table, and some are missing; sequencing was by immunoSEQ multiplex PCR. The profile shows around 87,000 clones, 94% of them singletons. This chain links TRBV6-5 with TRBJ2-1; 7 bases are shared with TRBD1. Sequenced material: CD4+ or CD8+ T cells sorted from blood, taken in a trial of the OX40 agonist ivuxolimab. The sequence derives from an adult with an advanced solid tumor such as melanoma, head and neck, liver or kidney cancer. CDR3: CASSATGDEQFF. The CDR3 DNA reads TGTGCCAGCAGCGCAACAGGGGATGAGCAGTTCTTC.